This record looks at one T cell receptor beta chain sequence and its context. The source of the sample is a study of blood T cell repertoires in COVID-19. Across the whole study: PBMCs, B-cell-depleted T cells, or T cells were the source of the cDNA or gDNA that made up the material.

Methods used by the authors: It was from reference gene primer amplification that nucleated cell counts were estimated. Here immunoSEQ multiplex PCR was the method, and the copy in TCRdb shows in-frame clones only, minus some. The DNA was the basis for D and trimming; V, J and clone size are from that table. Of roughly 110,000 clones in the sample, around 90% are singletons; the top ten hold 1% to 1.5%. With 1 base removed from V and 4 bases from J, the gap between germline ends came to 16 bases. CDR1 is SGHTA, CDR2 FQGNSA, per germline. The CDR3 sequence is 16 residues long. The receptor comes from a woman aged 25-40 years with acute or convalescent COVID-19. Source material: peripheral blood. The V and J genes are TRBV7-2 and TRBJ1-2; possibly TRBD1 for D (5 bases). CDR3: CASSLGGLGRGYGYTF. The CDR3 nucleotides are TGTGCCAGCAGCTTAGGGGGACTCGGGAGGGGCTATGGCTACACCTTC.